The text below deals with one T cell receptor (beta chain). The record originates from a study of blood T cell repertoires in COVID-19. Background on the study: PBMCs, B-cell-depleted T cells, or T cells were the source of the cDNA or gDNA that made up the material.

Per the authors' pipeline: Amplification of reference gene primers provided the estimated nucleated cell counts. Sequencing used immunoSEQ multiplex PCR; TCRdb keeps in-frame clones, though not all of them. V, J and clone size are taken as reported in that table, and D and trimming were inferred from the DNA itself. The sample shows nearly 250,000 clones, about 80% of them seen only once. The CDR3 extends over 16 amino acids. Per the germline V gene, CDR1 is SGDLS and CDR2 is YYNGEE. V lost 4 bases to trimming and J lost 5 bases; unmatched junction nucleotides: 11. This sequence was found in a woman of 80 years or more with acute or convalescent COVID-19. Sequences were obtained from peripheral blood. The rearrangement links TRBV9 to TRBJ2-3, with TRBD1 matching 9 bases. For the CDR3, the DNA is TGTGCCAGCAGCCCCGTCGGACAGGGGATTAAAGATACGCAGTATTTT. It codes for CASSPVGQGIKDTQYF. The complete variable domain, with remaining parts taken from reference TRBV9 and TRBJ2-3, reads DSGVTQTPKHLITATGQRVTLRCSPRSGDLSVYWYQQSLDQGLQFLIQYYNGEERAKGNILERFSAQQFPDLHSELNLSSLELGDSALYFCASSPVGQGIKDTQYFGPGTRLTVL.